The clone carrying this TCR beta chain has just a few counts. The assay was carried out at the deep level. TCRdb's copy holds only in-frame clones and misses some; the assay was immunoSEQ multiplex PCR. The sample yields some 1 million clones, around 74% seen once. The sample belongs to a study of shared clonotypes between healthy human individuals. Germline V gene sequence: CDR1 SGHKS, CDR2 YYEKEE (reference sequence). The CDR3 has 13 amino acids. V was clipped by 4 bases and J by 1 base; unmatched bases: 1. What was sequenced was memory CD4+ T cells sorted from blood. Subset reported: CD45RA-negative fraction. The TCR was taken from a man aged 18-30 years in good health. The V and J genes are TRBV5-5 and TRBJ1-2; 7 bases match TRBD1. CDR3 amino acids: CASSRDSNYGYTF. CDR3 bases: TGTGCCAGCAGCCGGGACAGTAACTATGGCTACACCTTC.